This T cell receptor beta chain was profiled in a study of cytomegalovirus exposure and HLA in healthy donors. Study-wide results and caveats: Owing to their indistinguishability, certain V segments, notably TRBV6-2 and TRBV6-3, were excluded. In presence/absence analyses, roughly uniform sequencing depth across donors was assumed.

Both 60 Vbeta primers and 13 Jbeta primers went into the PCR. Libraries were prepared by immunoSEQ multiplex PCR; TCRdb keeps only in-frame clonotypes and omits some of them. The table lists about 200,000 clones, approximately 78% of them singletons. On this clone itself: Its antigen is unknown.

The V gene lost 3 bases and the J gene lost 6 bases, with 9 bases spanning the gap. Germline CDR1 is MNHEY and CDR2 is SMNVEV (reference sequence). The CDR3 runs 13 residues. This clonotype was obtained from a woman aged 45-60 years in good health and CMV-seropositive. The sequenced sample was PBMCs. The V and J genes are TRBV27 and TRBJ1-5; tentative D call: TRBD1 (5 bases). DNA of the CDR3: TGTGCCAGCAGTTTCAGGGAAGGTCAGCCCCAGCATTTT. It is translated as CASSFREGQPQHF.